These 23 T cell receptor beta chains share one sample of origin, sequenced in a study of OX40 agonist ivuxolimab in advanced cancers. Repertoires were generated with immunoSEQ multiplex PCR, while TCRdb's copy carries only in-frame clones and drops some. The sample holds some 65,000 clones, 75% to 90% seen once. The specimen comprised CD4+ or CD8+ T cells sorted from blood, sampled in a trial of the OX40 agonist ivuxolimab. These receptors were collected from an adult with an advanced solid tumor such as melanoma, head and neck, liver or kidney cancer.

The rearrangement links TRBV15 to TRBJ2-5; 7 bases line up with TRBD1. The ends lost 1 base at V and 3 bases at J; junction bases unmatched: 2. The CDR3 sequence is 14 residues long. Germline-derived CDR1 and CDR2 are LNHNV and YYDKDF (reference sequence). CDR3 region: CATSRGDSKETQYF. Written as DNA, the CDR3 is TGTGCCACCAGCAGAGGGGACAGTAAAGAGACCCAGTACTTC. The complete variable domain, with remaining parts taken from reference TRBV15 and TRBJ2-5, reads DAMVIQNPRYQVTQFGKPVTLSCSQTLNHNVMYWYQQKSSQAPKLLFHYYDKDFNNEADTPDNFQSRRPNTSFCFLDIRSPGLGDTAMYLCATSRGDSKETQYFGPGTRLLVL.

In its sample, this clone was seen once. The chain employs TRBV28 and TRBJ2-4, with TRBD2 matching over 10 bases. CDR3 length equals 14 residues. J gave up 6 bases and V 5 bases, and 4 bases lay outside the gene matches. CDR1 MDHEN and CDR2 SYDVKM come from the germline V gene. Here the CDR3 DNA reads TGTGCCAGCAGTGTTAGCGGGAGGACAAACATTCAGTACTTC. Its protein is CASSVSGRTNIQYF.

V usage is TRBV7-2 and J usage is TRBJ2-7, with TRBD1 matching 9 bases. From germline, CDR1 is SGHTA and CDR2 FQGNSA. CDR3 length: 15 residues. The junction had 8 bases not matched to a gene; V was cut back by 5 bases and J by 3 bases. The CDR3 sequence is CASSPSAGQGYEQYF. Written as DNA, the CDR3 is TGTGCCAGCAGCCCCTCTGCGGGACAGGGCTACGAGCAGTACTTC.

CDR3 amino acids: CASNLLAGGTDTQYF. Here the CDR3 DNA reads TGTGCCAGCAACCTACTAGCGGGAGGTACAGATACGCAGTATTTT. The V gene is TRBV2, the J gene TRBJ2-3; 12 bases are shared with TRBD2. Germline values: CDR1 SNHLY, CDR2 FYNNEI. The V and J ends lost 7 bases and 3 bases, in that order; junction bases with no gene match: 5. The CDR3 extends over 15 amino acids.

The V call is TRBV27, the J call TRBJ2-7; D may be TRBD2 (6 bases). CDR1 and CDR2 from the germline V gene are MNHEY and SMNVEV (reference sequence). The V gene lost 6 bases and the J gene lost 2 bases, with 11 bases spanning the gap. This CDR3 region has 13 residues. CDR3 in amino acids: CASSPTRAYEQYF. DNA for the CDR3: TGTGCCAGCAGCCCGACTAGGGCCTACGAGCAGTACTTC.

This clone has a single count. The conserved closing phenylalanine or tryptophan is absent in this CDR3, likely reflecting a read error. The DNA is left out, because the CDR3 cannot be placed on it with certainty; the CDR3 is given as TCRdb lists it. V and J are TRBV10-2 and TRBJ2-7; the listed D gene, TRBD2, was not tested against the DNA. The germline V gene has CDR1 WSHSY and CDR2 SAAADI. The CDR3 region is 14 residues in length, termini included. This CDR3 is CASSESGRAGGLNI.

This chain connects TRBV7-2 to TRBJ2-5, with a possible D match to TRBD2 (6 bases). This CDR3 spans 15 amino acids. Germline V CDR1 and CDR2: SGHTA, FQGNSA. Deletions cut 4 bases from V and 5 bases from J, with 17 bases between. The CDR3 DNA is TGTGCCAGCAGCTCTTTGACTAGATTGGAGGAGACCCAGTACTTC. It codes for CASSSLTRLEETQYF.

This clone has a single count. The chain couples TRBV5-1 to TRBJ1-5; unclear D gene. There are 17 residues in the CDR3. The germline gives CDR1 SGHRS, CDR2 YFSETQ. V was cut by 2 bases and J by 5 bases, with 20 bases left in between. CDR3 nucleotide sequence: TGCGCCAGCAGCTTTGGATTTAATACCGGCCAAGATCAGCCCCAGCATTTT. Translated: CASSFGFNTGQDQPQHF.

The DNA for the CDR3 is TGTGCCAGTAGTATGAGGCTAGCGGTTACCTACGAGCAGTACTTC. It yields the protein CASSMRLAVTYEQYF. The V and J genes are TRBV19 and TRBJ2-7; the match to TRBD2 covers 7 bases. V trimming: 3 bases; J trimming: 2 bases; junction bases outside the gene matches: 7. The germline gives CDR1 LNHDA, CDR2 SQIVND (reference sequence). This CDR3 has 15 residues.

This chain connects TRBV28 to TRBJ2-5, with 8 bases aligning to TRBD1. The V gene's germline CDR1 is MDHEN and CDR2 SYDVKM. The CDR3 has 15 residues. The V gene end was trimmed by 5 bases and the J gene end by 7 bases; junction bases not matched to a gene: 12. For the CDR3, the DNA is TGTGCCAGCAGTCCCTCCGGACAGGGCGTAAGGACCCAGTACTTC. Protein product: CASSPSGQGVRTQYF.

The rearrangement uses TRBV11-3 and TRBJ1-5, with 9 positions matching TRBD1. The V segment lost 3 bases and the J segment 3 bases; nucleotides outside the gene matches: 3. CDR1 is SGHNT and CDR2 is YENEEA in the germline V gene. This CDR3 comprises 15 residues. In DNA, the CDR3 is TGTGCCAGCAGCTTGGGACAGGGTCCCAATCAGCCCCAGCATTTT. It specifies CASSLGQGPNQPQHF.

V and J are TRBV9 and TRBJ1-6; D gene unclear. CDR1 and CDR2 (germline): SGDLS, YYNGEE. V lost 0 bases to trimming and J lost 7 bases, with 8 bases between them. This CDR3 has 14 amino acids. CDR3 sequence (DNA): TGTGCCAGCAGCGTAGCTCCAGGCAATTCACCCCTCCACTTT. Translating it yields CASSVAPGNSPLHF.

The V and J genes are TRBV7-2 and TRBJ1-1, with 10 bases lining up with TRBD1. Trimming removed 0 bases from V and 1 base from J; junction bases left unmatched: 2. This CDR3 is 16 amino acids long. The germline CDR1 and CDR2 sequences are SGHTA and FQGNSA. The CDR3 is CASSLAGQGGNTEAFF. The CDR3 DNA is TGTGCCAGCAGCTTAGCTGGACAGGGGGGGAACACTGAAGCTTTCTTT.

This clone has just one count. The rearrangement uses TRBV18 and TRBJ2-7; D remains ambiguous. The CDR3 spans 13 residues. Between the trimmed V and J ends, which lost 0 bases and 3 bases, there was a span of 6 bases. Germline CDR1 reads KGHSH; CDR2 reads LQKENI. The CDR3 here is CASSPPAGYEQYF. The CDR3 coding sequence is TGTGCCAGCTCACCACCGGCCGGCTACGAGCAGTACTTC.

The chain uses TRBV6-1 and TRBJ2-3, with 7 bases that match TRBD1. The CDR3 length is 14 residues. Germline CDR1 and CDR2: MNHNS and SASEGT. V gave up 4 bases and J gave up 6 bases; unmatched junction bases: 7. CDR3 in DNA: TGTGCCAGCAGTGGCCGACAGGGTGTCGATACGCAGTATTTT. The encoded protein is CASSGRQGVDTQYF.

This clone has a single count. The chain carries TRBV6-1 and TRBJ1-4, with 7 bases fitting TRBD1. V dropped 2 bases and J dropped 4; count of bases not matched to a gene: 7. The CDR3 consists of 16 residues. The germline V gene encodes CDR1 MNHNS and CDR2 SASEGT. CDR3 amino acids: CASSENWGQNNEKLFF. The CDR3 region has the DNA TGTGCCAGCAGTGAAAATTGGGGACAGAATAATGAAAAACTGTTTTTT.

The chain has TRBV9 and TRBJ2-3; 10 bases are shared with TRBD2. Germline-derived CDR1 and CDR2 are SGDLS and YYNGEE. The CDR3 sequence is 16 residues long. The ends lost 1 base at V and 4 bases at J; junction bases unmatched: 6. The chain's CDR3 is CASSVYSGGASDTQYF. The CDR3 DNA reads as TGTGCCAGCAGCGTATACAGCGGGGGGGCGTCAGATACGCAGTATTTT.

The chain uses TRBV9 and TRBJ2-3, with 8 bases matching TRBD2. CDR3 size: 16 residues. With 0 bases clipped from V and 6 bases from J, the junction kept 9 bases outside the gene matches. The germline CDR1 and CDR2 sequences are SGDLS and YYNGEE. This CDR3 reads CASSVDLAGGSDTQYF. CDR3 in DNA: TGTGCCAGCAGCGTAGATCTAGCGGGTGGTTCGGATACGCAGTATTTT.

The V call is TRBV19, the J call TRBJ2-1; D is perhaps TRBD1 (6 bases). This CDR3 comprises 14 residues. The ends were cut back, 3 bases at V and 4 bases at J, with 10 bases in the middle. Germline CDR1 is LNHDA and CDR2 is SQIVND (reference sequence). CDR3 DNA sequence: TGTGCCAGTAGTATCCAGGGGAGATACAATGAGCAGTTCTTC. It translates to CASSIQGRYNEQFF.

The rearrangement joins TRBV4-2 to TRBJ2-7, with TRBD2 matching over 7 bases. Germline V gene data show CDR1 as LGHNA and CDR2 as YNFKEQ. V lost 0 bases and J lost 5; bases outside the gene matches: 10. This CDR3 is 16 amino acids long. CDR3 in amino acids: CASSQDRGGRSNEQYF. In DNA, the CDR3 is TGTGCCAGCAGCCAAGATAGGGGCGGGAGATCCAACGAGCAGTACTTC.

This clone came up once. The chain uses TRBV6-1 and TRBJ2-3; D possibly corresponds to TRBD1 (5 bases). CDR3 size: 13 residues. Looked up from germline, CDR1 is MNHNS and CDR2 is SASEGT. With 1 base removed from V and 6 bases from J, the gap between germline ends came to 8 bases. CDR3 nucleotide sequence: TGTGCCAGCAGTGAAGTTAGGGGTGATACGCAGTATTTT. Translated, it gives CASSEVRGDTQYF.

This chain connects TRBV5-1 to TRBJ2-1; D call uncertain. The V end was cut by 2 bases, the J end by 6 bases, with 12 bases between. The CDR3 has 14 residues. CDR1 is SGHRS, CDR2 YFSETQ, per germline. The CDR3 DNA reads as TGCGCCAGCAGCTTTGAAGGTAGCTCCAATGAGCAGTTCTTC. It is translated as CASSFEGSSNEQFF.

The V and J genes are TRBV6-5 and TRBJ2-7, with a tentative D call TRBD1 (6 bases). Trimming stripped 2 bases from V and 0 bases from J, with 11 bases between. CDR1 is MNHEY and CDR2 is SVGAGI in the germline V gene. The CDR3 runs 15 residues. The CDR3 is CASSYQGQPSYEQYF. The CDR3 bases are TGTGCCAGCAGTTACCAGGGGCAGCCCTCCTACGAGCAGTACTTC.